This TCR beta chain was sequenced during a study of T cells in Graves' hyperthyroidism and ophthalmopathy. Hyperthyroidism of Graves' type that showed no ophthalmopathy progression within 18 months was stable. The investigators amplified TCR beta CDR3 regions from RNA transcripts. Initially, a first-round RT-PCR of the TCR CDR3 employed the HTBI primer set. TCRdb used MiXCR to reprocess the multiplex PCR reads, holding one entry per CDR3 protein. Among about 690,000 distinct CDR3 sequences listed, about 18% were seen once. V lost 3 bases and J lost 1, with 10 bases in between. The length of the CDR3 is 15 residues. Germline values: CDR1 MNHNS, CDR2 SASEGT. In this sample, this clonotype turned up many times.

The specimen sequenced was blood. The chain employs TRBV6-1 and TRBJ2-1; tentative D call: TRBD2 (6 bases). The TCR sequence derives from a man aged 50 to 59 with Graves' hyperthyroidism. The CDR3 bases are TGTGCCAGCAGTGAGGGACTGGGTTCCTACAATGAGCAGTTCTTC. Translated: CASSEGLGSYNEQFF.